This T cell receptor beta chain was identified during a study of blood T cell repertoires in COVID-19. On the study more broadly: Material from acute and convalescent COVID-19 was sourced from the United States, Italy and Spain. PBMCs, B-cell-depleted T cells, or T cells were the source of the cDNA or gDNA that made up the material.

This clone has just one count. Original processing methods: The assay estimated nucleated cells by amplifying reference gene primers. Generated by immunoSEQ multiplex PCR, the TCRdb table keeps only in-frame clones and is missing some. That table furnishes V, J and clone size, whereas the DNA furnished D and trimming. The sample has approximately 100,000 clones, 85% to 95% seen once. This CDR3 contains 15 residues. V lost 0 bases and J lost 5; bases outside the gene matches: 4. The germline V gene encodes CDR1 KGHDR and CDR2 SFDVKD. Sequencing was done on a sample of peripheral blood. The J gene is TRBJ2-3, the V gene TRBV24-1; 7 bases match TRBD2. The TCR sequence derives from a man in his fifties with active COVID-19. The CDR3 spells CATSDLTAGEDTQYF. The CDR3 coding sequence is TGTGCCACCAGTGATTTGACCGCGGGAGAAGATACGCAGTATTTT.